This T cell receptor beta chain derives from a study of blood T cell repertoires in COVID-19. The CDR3 covers 13 residues. Trimming cost V 4 bases and J 8 bases, with 10 bases left between them. Germline values: CDR1 SGHTS, CDR2 YDEGEE. The Seattle patients, enrolled during active infection, were followed longitudinally. The data were produced by immunoSEQ multiplex PCR, yet TCRdb's version contains in-frame clones alone and is incomplete. This table holds a few hundred thousand clones, around 82% found once. Sequencing was carried out using peripheral blood. The receptor was derived from a person aged 70 to 85 with COVID-19, enrolled during active disease. The chain links TRBV5-8 to TRBJ1-6; D is unclear. As DNA, the CDR3 is TGTGCCAGCAGCCCCCTAGGCCATTCACCCCTCCACTTT. Translated: CASSPLGHSPLHF.